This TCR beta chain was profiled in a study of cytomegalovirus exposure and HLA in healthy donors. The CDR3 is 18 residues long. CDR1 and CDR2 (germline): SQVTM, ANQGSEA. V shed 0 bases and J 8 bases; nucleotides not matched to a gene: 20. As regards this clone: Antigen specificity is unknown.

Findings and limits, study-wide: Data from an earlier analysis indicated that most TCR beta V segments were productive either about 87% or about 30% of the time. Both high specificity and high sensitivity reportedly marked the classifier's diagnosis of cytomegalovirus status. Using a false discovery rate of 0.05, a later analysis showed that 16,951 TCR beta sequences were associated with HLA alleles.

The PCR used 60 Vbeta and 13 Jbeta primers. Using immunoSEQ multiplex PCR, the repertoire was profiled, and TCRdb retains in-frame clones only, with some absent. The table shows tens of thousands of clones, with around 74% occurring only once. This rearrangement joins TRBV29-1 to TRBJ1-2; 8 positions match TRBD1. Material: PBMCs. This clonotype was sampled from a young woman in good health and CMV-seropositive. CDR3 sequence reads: CSVEDPSHRQGLSRGYTF. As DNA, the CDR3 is TGCAGCGTTGAAGATCCCTCCCATAGACAGGGGCTCTCTAGAGGCTACACCTTC. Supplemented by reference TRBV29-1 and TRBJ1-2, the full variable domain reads SAVISQKPSRDICQRGTSLTIQCQVDSQVTMMFWYRQQPGQSLTLIATANQGSEATYESGFVIDKFPISRPNLTFSTLTVSNMSPEDSSIYLCSVEDPSHRQGLSRGYTFGSGTRLTVV.